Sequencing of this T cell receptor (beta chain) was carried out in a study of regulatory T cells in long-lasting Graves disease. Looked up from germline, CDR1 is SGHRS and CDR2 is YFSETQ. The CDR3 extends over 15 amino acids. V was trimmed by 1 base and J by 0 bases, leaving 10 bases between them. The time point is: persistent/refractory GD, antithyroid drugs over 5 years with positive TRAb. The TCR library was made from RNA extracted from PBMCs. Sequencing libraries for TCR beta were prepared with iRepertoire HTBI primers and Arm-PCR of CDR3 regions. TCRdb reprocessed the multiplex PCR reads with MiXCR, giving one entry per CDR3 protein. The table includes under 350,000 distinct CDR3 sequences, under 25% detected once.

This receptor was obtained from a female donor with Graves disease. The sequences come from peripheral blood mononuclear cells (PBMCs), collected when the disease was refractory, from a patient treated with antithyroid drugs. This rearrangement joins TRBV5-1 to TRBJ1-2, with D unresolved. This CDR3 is CASSLPSQSNYGYTF. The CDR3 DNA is TGCGCCAGCAGCTTGCCATCCCAGTCTAACTATGGCTACACCTTC.